This T cell receptor beta chain was obtained from a study of T cells in Graves' hyperthyroidism and ophthalmopathy. TCR beta CDR3 regions were amplified from RNA. Using the HTBI primer set, a first-round RT-PCR was run on the TCR CDR3. Each CDR3 protein gets one entry after TCRdb re-called the multiplex PCR reads with MiXCR. The table includes roughly 710,000 distinct CDR3 sequences, approximately 40% detected once. Patients were aged 18 to 65, had disease duration under 2 months, and had newly diagnosed hyperthyroidism. Patients showing uncontrolled infection, other autoimmune disease, pregnancy or lactation were ineligible. General study results and limits: The model's output predicted ophthalmopathy at a median of 6.5 months prior to onset.

Regarding this clonotype: Antigen: not known.

The receptor's source is a woman aged 40 to 55 with Graves' hyperthyroidism. Sequenced input: blood.

DNA for the CDR3: TGTGCCAGCAGCGCCTGGGACGGAACGAACACCGGGGAGCTGTTTTTT. Amino acid sequence: CASSAWDGTNTGELFF. The rearrangement joins TRBV9 to TRBJ2-2, with D perhaps assigned TRBD1 or TRBD2 (5 bases each). There are 16 residues in the CDR3. Germline CDR1 is SGDLS and CDR2 is YYNGEE. V lost 3 bases and J 0 bases, leaving 12 bases between the germline ends.